Detailed here is one T cell receptor (beta chain). Repertoires were generated with immunoSEQ multiplex PCR, while TCRdb's copy carries only in-frame clones and drops some. This sample has approximately 300,000 clones, with just under 90% found just once. This sample stems from a study of blood T cell repertoires in COVID-19. CDR1 SGHDN and CDR2 FVKESK come from the germline V gene. This CDR3 has 15 residues. Trimming shortened V by 1 base and J by 3 bases, and 7 bases separated the two germline ends. Donors were grouped by their self-reported clinical history. Two negative PCRs, clearance, or symptom resolution had been documented for recovered Cohort 3 donors.

The J gene is TRBJ1-6, the V gene TRBV14; no definite D call. This clonotype originated in a woman aged 25 to 39 who had recovered from COVID-19. The sequencing sample was made of PBMCs or T cells enriched from blood (not recorded which). This CDR3 reads CASSQVEDYNSPLHF. Written as DNA, the CDR3 is TGTGCCAGCAGCCAAGTAGAGGACTATAATTCACCCCTCCACTTT.